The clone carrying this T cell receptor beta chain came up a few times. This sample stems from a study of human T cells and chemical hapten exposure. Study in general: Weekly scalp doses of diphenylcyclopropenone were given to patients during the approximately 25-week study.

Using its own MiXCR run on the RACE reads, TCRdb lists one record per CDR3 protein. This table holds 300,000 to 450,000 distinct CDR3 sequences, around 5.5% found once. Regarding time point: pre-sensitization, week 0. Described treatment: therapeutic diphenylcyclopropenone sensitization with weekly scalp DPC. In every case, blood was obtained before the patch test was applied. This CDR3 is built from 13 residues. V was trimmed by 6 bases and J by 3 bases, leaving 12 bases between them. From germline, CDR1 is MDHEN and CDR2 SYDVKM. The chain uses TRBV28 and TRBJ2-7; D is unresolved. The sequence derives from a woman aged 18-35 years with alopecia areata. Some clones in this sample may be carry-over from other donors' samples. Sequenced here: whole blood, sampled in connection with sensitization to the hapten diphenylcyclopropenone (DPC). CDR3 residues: CASRERLDYEQYF. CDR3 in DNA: TGTGCCAGCAGGGAGAGACTTGACTACGAGCAGTACTTC.